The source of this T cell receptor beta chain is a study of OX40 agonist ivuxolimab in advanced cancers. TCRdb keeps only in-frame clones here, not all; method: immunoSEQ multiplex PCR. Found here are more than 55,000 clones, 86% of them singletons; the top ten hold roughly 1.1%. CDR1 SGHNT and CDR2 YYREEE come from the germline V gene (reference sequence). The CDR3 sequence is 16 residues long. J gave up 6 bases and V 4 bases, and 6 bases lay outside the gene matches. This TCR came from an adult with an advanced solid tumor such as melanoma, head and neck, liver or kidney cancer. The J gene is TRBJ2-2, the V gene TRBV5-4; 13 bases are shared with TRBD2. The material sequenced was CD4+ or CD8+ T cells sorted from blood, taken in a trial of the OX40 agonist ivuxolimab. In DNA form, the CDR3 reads TGTGCCAGCAGCGGGGGGACTAGCGGGAATCCCGGGGAGCTGTTTTTT. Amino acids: CASSGGTSGNPGELFF.